This T cell receptor (beta chain) was sequenced in a study of T cells after yellow fever vaccination. The overall study: SMART-Seq v4 Ultra Low Input served to prepare low-cell-number fractions. Study-level points and caveats: A faster peak, day 5 versus 15, was reached by the weaker secondary response. Post-booster repertoires again held most primary-vaccination clones (about 96% CD4, over 80% CD8).

By 5'RACE template switching, TCR cDNA was produced, with a universal primer site and UMIs added in the process. MiXCR, run by TCRdb on the 5' RACE reads, gives a single entry per CDR3 protein. The sample includes 300,000 to 450,000 distinct CDR3 sequences, roughly 8.3% of them seen just once. Germline loops: CDR1 SGHKS, CDR2 YYEKEE (reference sequence). V lost 5 bases and J 0 bases, leaving 12 bases between the germline ends. This CDR3 spans 16 amino acids. This clonotype was counted ten times or more. Its antigen is currently unknown. The specimen comprised PBMCs, sampled about 49 days after the first yellow fever vaccination. This receptor was identified in a man aged 18 to 35 who received the YFV17D yellow fever vaccine. The chain links TRBV5-5 to TRBJ1-6; D not resolved. CDR3 sequence reads: CASRAITGSYNSPLHF. The CDR3 bases are TGTGCCAGCAGGGCTATTACGGGCTCCTATAATTCACCCCTCCACTTT.